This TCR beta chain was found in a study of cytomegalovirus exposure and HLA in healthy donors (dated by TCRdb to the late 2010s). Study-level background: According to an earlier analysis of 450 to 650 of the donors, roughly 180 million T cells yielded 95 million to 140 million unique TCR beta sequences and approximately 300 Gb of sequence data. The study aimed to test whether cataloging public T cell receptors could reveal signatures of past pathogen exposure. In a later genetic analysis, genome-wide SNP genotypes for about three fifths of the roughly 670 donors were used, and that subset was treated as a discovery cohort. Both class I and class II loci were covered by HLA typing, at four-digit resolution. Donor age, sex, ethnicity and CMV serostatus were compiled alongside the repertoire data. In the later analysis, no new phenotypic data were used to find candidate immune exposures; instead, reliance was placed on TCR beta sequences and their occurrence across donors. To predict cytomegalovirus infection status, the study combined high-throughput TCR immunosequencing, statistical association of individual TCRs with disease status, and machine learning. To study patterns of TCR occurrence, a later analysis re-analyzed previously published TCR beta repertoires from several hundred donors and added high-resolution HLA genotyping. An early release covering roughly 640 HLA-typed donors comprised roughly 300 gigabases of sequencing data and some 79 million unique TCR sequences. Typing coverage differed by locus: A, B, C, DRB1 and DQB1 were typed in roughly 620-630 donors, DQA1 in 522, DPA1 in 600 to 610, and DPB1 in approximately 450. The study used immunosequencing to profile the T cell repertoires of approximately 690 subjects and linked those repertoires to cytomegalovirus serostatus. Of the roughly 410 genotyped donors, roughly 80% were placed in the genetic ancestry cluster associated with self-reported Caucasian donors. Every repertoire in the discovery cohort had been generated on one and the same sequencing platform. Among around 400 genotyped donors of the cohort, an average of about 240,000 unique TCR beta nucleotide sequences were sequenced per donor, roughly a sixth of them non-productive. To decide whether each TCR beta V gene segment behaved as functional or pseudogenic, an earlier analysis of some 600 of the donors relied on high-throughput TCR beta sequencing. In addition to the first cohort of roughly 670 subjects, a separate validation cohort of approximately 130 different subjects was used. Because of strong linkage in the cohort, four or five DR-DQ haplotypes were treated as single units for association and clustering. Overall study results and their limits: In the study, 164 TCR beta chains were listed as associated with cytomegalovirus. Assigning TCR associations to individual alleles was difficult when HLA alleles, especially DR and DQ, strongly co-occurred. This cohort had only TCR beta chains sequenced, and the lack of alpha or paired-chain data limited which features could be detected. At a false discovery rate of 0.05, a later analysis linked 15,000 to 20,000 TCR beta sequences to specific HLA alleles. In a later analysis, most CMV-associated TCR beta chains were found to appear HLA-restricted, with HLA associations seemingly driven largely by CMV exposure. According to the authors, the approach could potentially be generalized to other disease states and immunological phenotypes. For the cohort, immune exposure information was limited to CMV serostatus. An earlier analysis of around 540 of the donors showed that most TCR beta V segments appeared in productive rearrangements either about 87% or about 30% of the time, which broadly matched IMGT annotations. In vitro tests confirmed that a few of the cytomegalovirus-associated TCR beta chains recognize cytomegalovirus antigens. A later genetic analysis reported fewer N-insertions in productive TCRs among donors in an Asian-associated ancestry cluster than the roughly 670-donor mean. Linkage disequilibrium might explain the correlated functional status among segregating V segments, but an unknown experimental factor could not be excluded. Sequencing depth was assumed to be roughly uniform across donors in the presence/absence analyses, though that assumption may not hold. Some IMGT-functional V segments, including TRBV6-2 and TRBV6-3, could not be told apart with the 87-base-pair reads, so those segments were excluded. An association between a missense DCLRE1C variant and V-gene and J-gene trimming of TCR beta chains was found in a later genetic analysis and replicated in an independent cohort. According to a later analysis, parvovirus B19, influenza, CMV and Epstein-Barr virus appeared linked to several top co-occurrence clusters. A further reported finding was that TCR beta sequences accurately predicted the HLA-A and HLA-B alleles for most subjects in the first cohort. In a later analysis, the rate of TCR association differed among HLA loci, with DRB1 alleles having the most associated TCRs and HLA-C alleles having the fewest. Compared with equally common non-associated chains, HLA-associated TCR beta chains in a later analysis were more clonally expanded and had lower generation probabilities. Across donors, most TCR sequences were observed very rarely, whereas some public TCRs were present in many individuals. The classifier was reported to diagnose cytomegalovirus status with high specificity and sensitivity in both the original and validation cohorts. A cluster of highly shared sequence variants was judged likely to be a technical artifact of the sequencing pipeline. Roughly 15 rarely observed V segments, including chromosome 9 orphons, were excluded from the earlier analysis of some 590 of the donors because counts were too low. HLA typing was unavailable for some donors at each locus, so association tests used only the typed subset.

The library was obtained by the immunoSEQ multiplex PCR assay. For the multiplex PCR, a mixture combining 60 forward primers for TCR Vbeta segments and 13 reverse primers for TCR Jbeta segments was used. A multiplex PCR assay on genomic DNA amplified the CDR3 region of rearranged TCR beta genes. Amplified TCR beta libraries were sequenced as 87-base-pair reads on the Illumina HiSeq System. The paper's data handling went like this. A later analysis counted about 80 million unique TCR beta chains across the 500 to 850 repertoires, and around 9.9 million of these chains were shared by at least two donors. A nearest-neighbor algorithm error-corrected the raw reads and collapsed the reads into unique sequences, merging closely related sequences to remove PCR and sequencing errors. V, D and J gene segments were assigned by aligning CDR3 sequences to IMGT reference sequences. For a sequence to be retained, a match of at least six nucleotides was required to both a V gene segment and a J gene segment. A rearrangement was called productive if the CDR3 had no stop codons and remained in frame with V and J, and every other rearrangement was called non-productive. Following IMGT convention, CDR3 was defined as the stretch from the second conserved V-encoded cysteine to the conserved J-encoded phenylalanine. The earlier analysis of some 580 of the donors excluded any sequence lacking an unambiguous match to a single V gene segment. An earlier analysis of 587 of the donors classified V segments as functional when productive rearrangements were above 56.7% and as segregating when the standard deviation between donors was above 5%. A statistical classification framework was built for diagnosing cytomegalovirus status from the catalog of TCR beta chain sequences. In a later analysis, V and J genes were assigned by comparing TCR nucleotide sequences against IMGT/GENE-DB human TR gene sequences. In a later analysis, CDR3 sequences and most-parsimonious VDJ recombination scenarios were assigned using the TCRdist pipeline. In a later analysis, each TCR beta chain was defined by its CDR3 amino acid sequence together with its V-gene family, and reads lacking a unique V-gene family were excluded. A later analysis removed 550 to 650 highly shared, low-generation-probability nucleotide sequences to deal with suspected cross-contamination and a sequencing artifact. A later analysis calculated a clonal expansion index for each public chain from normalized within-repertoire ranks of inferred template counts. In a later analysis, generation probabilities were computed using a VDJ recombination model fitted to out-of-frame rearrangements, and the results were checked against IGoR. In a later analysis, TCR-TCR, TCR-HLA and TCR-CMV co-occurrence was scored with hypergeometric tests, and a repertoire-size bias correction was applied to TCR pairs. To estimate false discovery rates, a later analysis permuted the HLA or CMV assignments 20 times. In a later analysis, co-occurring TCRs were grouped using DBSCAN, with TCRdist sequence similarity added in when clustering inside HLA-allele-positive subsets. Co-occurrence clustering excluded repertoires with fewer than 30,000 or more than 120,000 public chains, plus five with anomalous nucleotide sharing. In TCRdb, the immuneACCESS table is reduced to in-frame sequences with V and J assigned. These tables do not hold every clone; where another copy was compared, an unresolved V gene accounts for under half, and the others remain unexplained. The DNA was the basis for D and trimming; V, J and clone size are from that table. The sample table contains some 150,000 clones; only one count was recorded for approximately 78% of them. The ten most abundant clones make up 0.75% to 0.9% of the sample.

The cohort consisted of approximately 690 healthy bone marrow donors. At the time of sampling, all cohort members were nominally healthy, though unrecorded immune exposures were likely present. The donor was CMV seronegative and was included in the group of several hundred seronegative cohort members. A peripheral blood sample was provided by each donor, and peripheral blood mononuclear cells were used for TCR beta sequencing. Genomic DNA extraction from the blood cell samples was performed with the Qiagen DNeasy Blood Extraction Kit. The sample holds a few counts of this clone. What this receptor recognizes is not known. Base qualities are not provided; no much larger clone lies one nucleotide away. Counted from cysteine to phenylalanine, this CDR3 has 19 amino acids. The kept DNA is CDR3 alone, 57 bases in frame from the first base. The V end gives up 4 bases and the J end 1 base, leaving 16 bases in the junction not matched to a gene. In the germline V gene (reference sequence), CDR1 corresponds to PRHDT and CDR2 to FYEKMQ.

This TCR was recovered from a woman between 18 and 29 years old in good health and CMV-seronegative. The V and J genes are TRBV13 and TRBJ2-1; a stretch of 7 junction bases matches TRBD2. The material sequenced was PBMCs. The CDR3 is CASSSRLAQDAPSYNEQFF. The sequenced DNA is TGTGCCAGCAGCTCGCGACTAGCCCAGGACGCTCCTTCCTACAATGAGCAGTTCTTC. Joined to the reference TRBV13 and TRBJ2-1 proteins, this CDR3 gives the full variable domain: AAGVIQSPRHLIKEKRETATLKCYPIPRHDTVYWYQQGPGQDPQFLISFYEKMQSDKGSIPDRFSAQQFSDYHSELNMSSLELGDSALYFCASSSRLAQDAPSYNEQFFGPGTRLTVL.